The sequence of this TCR beta chain was determined in a study of fetal regulatory T cell absence and autoimmunity. This CDR3 has 15 amino acids. In germline, CDR1 is MGHDK, CDR2 SYGVNS. Trimming removed 4 bases at V and 4 bases at J, with 16 bases between. On this clone itself: Antigen unknown.

General study findings and limits: Compared with cord blood, pancreas showed oligoclonal TCR enrichment, some clones over 95-fold. In IPEX syndrome, oligoclonal enrichment was read as supporting prenatal antigen-driven autoimmunity in the pancreas.

The survey-level immunoSEQ assay was used. Sequencing was performed with immunoSEQ multiplex PCR; in TCRdb, only in-frame clones are kept and a portion is missing. The sample lists some 46,000 clones; just under 85% were seen once. The rearrangement joins TRBV25-1 to TRBJ1-1; a possible D gene is TRBD1 (6 bases). This TCR derives from a newborn boy with IPEX syndrome. Sequences were obtained from cord blood. CDR3 in amino acids: CASSALTGWGTEAFF. CDR3 bases: TGTGCCAGCAGTGCCCTTACAGGGTGGGGCACTGAAGCTTTCTTT.